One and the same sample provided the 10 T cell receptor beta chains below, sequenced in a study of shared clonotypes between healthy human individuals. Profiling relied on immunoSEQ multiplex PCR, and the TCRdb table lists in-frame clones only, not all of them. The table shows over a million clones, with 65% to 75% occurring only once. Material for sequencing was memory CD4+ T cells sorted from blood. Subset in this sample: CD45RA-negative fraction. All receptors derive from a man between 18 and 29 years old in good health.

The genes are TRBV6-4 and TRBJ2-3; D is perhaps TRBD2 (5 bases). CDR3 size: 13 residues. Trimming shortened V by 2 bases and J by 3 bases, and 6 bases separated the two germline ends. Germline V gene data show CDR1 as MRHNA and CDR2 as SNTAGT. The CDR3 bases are TGTGCCAGCAGTGACCGGGGTACAGATACGCAGTATTTT. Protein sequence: CASSDRGTDTQYF.

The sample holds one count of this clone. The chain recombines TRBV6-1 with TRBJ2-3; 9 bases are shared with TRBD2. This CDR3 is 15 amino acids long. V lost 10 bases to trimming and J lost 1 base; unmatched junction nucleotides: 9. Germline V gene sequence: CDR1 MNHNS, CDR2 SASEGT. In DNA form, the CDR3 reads TGTGCCACCCGAGAAAGCGGGGGGCGCACAGATACGCAGTATTTT. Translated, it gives CATRESGGRTDTQYF.

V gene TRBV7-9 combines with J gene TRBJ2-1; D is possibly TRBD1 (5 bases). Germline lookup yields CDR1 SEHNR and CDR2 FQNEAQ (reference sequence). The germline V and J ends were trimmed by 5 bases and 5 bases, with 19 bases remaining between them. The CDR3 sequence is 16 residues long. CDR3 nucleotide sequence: TGTGCCAGCAGCCTGAGGACGGGCAGGGTGAACAATGAGCAGTTCTTC. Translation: CASSLRTGRVNNEQFF.

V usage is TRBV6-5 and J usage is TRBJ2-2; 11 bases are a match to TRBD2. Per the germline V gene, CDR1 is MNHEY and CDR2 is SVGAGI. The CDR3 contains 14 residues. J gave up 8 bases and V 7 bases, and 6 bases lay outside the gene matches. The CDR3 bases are TGTGCCAGCAAGTCTAGCGGGAGGTCTGGGGAGCTGTTTTTT. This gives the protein CASKSSGRSGELFF.

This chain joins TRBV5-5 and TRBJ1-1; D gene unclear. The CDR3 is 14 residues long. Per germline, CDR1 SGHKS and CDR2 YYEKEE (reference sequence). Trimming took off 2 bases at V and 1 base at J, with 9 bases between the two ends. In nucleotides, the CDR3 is TGTGCCAGCAGCTTTGCGGCGGCGAACACTGAAGCTTTCTTT. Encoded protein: CASSFAAANTEAFF.

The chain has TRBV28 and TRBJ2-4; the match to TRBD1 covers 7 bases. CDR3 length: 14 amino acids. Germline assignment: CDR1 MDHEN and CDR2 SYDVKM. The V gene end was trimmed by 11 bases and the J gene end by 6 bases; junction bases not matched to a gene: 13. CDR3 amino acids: CAHSEQGLSNIQYF. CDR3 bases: TGTGCCCACTCGGAACAGGGGCTGTCAAACATTCAGTACTTC.

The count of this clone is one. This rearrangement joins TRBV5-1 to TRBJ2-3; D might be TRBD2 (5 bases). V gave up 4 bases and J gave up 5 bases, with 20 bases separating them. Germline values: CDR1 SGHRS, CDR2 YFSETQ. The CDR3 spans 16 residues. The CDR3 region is CASSAPRGEGRDTQYF. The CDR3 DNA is TGCGCCAGCAGCGCGCCCCGGGGAGAGGGCCGAGATACGCAGTATTTT.

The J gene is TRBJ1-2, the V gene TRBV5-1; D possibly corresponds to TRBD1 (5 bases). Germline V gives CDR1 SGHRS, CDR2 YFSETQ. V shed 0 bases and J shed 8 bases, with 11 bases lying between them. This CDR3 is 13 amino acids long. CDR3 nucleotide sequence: TGCGCCAGCAGCTTGGCTCAGGGATGGGGCTACACCTTC. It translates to CASSLAQGWGYTF.

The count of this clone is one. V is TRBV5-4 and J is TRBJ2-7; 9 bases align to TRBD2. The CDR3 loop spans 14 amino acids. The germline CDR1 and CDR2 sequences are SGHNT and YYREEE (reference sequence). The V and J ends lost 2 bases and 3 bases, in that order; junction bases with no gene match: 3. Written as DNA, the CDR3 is TGTGCCAGCAGCTTAGGACTAGCGAGCTACGAGCAGTACTTC. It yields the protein CASSLGLASYEQYF.

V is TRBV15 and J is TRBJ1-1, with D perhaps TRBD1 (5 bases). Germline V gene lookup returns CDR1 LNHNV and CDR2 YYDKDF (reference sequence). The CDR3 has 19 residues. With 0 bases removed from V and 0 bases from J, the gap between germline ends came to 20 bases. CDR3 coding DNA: TGTGCCACCAGCAGAGACCCTAAAAAAGGGGAATACCTGAACACTGAAGCTTTCTTT. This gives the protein CATSRDPKKGEYLNTEAFF.